The present T cell receptor (beta chain) was sequenced within a study of T cell repertoires in cytomegalovirus infection. Study-level information: Public TCR beta signatures indicated both CMV infection and matching HLA type.

TCRdb itself ran the reads through MiXCR, one entry per CDR3 protein. This sample has around 320,000 distinct CDR3 sequences, with around a tenth found just once. Germline V gene data show CDR1 as MNHNS and CDR2 as SASEGT. V was pared by 7 bases and J by 4 bases, with 11 bases between. This CDR3 comprises 12 residues. This clonotype has just a few counts. Sequencing input: PBMCs. The chain carries TRBV6-1 and TRBJ2-7, with D possibly TRBD1 on 5 matching bases. The source is a human donor in good health (CMV status not recorded). Some clones in this sample may be carry-over from other donors' samples. The CDR3 sequence: CASILAGYEQYF. CDR3 bases: TGTGCCAGCATATTAGCAGGGTACGAGCAGTACTTC.